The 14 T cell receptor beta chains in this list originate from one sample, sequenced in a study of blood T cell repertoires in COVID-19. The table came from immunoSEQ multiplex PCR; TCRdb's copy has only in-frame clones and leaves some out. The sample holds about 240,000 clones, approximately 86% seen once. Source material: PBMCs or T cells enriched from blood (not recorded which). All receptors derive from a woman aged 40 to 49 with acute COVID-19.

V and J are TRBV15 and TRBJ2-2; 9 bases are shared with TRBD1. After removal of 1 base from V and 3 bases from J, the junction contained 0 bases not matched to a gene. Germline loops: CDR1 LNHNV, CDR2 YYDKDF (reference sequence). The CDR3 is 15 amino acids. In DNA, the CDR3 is TGTGCCACCAGCAGAGGGGACAGGGACACCGGGGAGCTGTTTTTT. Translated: CATSRGDRDTGELFF. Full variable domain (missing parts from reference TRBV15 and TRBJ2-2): DAMVIQNPRYQVTQFGKPVTLSCSQTLNHNVMYWYQQKSSQAPKLLFHYYDKDFNNEADTPDNFQSRRPNTSFCFLDIRSPGLGDTAMYLCATSRGDRDTGELFFGEGSRLTVL.

The CDR3, as DNA: TGTGCCAGCAGACACCGGGACAGAAGCTCCTACGAGCAGTACTTC. It specifies CASRHRDRSSYEQYF. The rearrangement joins TRBV6-5 to TRBJ2-7; 7 bases agree with TRBD1. The CDR3 spans 15 residues. With 6 bases clipped from V and 0 bases from J, the junction kept 8 bases outside the gene matches. The V gene's germline CDR1 is MNHEY and CDR2 SVGAGI.

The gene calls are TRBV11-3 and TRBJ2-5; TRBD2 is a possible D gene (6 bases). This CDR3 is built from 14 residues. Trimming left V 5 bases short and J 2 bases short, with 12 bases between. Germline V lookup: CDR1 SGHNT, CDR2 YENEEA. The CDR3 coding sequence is TGTGCCAGCAGCAACCGGGACTTACAAGAGACCCAGTACTTC. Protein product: CASSNRDLQETQYF.

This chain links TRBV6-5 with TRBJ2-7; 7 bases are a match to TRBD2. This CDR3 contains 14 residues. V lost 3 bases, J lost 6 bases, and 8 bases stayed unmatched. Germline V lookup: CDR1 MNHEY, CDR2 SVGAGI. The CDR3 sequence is CASSYGGVGTEQYF. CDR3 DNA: TGTGCCAGCAGTTATGGGGGGGTAGGGACCGAGCAGTACTTC.

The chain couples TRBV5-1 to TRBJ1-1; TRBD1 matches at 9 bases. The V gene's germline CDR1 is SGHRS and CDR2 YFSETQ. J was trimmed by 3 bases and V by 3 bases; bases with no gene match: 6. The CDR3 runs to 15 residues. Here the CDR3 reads CASSSGTGRHTEAFF. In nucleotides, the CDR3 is TGCGCCAGCAGCTCCGGGACAGGGCGGCACACTGAAGCTTTCTTT.

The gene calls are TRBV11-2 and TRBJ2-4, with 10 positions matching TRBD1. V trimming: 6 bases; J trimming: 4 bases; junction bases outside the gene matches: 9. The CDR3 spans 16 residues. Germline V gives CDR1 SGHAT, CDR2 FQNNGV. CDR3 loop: CASSQTGQGSKNIQYF. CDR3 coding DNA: TGTGCCAGCAGTCAAACGGGACAGGGGTCTAAAAACATTCAGTACTTC.

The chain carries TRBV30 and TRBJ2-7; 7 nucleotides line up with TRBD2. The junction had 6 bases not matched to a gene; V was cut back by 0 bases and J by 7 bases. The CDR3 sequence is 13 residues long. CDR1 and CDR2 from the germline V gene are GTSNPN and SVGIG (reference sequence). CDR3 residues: CAWSVGGSGEQYF. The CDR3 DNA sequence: TGTGCCTGGAGTGTGGGAGGGAGTGGTGAGCAGTACTTC.

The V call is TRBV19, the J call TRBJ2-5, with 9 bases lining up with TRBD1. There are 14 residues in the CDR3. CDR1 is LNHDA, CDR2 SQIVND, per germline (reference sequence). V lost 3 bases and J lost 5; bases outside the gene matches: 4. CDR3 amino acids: CASSITGQGETQYF. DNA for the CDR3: TGTGCCAGTAGTATCACCGGACAGGGGGAGACCCAGTACTTC.

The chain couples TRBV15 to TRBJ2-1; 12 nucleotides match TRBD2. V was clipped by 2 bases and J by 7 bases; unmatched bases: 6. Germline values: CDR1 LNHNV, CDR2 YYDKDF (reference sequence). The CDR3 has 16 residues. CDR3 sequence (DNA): TGTGCCACCAGCAGACGCGGACTAGCGGGATATAATGAGCAGTTCTTC. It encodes CATSRRGLAGYNEQFF.

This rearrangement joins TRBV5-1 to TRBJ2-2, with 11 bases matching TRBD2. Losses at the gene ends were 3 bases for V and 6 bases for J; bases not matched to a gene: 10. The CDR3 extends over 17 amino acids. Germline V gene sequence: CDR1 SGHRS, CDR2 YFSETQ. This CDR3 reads CASSYEVAGGPAGELFF. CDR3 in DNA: TGCGCCAGCAGCTACGAGGTAGCGGGAGGGCCTGCCGGGGAGCTGTTTTTT.

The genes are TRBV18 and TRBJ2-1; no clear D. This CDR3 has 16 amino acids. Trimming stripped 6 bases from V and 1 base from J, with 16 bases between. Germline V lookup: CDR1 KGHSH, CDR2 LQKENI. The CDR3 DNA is TGTGCCAGCTCCCATTCCGTACAGAAGTCCTACAATGAGCAGTTCTTC. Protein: CASSHSVQKSYNEQFF.

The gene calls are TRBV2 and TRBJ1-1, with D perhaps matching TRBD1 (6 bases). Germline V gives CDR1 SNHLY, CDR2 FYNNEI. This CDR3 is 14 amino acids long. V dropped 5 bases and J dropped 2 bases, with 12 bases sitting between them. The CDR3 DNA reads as TGTGCCAGCAGTACACAGGGAACTAACACTGAAGCTTTCTTT. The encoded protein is CASSTQGTNTEAFF.

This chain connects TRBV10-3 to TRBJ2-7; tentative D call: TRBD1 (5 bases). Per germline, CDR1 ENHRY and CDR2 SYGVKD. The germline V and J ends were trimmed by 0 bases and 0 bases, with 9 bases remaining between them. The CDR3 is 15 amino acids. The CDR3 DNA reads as TGTGCCATCAGTGAGTCGGCAGGGTCCTCCTACGAGCAGTACTTC. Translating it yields CAISESAGSSYEQYF.

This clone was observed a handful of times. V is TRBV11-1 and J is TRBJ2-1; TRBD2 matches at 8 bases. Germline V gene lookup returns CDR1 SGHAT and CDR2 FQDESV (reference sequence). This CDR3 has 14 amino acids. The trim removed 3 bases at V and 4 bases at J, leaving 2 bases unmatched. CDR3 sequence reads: CASSFSGGYNEQFF. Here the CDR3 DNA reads TGTGCCAGCAGCTTCAGCGGGGGATACAATGAGCAGTTCTTC.